This entry lists 4 T cell receptor beta chains sequenced from one sample in a study of cytomegalovirus exposure and HLA in healthy donors. PCR used 60 Vbeta primers and 13 Jbeta primers. The assay was immunoSEQ multiplex PCR, and TCRdb's table has in-frame clones only and misses some. Altogether 150,000 to 200,000 clones are present, around three quarters being singletons, with the ten largest covering under 3%. Sequencing was performed on PBMCs. All receptors derive from a woman aged 30 to 39 in good health and CMV-seropositive.

The chain recombines TRBV7-9 with TRBJ2-7, with 7 bases identical to TRBD2. CDR1 is SEHNR, CDR2 FQNEAQ, per germline (reference sequence). The CDR3 sequence is 13 residues long. The J segment lost 6 bases and the V segment lost 7 bases, leaving 9 bases of the junction unmatched. CDR3 residues: CASTFDPGGEQYF. CDR3 bases: TGTGCCAGCACTTTCGACCCGGGGGGCGAGCAGTACTTC.

The chain joins TRBV4-1 to TRBJ1-2; no clear D. Trimming took 6 bases from V and 0 from J, leaving 17 bases between them. Germline V CDR1 and CDR2: MGHRA, YSYEKL. The CDR3 is 16 amino acids. CDR3 loop: CASSQRAVGTNYGYTF. The CDR3 coding sequence is TGCGCCAGCAGTCAGAGGGCGGTGGGAACTAACTATGGCTACACCTTC.

The J gene is TRBJ2-7, the V gene TRBV15; no clear D gene. CDR1 is LNHNV and CDR2 is YYDKDF in the germline V gene (reference sequence). With 1 base removed from V and 6 bases from J, the gap between germline ends came to 13 bases. The CDR3 sequence is 14 residues long. The DNA of the CDR3 is TGTGCCACCAGCAGAGTCGGGTCGGTTCTCGAGCAGTACTTC. Its protein is CATSRVGSVLEQYF.

This CDR3 reads CASSRNPGSDTQYF. As DNA, the CDR3 is TGTGCCAGTAGTAGGAACCCAGGGTCAGATACGCAGTATTTT. This chain links TRBV19 with TRBJ2-3; possible D gene TRBD1, 5 bases. Deletions cut 4 bases from V and 4 bases from J, with 12 bases between. Germline V gene lookup returns CDR1 LNHDA and CDR2 SQIVND (reference sequence). The length of the CDR3 is 14 residues. Based on the CDR3 plus reference TRBV19 and TRBJ2-3, the full variable domain is DGGITQSPKYLFRKEGQNVTLSCEQNLNHDAMYWYRQDPGQGLRLIYYSQIVNDFQKGDIAEGYSVSREKKESFPLTVTSAQKNPTAFYLCASSRNPGSDTQYFGPGTRLTVL.